These 17 T cell receptor beta chains share one sample of origin, sequenced in a study of blood T cell repertoires in COVID-19. TCRdb's copy holds only in-frame clones and misses some; the assay was immunoSEQ multiplex PCR. The sample lists 110,000 or so clones, roughly 89% occurring once. The sequenced sample was peripheral blood. These receptors originate from a woman between 50 and 59 years old with acute or convalescent COVID-19.

The J gene is TRBJ1-1, the V gene TRBV5-1; D gene unclear. The germline CDR1 and CDR2 sequences are SGHRS and YFSETQ. The CDR3 has 15 residues. V lost 0 bases, J lost 1 base, and 10 bases lay in between. CDR3 region: CASSLDPGWNTEAFF. The CDR3 region has the DNA TGCGCCAGCAGCTTGGATCCAGGTTGGAACACTGAAGCTTTCTTT.

The genes are TRBV4-3 and TRBJ2-3, with TRBD2 identical over 7 bases. The germline CDR1 and CDR2 sequences are LGHNA and YSLEER. The CDR3 extends over 19 amino acids. V shed 1 base, J shed 0 bases, and the junction held 13 bases outside the gene matches. CDR3 DNA sequence: TGCGCCAGCAGCCAAGTCGACCCTCTAGCGGCCTCTAGCACAGATACGCAGTATTTT. Protein product: CASSQVDPLAASSTDTQYF.

V is TRBV5-6 and J is TRBJ2-7; TRBD1 aligns across 7 bases. V was clipped by 6 bases and J by 4 bases; unmatched bases: 13. Looked up from germline, CDR1 is SGHDT and CDR2 is YYEEEE. This CDR3 is built from 15 residues. CDR3 nucleotides: TGTGCCAGCACATTGGGACAGCGAGGAATTTACGAGCAGTACTTC. Encoded protein: CASTLGQRGIYEQYF.

This clone showed up just a few times. The rearrangement uses TRBV14 and TRBJ2-1; maybe TRBD2 (6 bases). The CDR3 has 16 residues. CDR1 is SGHDN, CDR2 FVKESK, per germline. Trimming took 1 base from V and 6 from J, leaving 16 bases between them. The CDR3 sequence: CASSQAGLGLRNEQFF. DNA for the CDR3: TGTGCCAGCAGCCAAGCGGGACTGGGGCTCCGCAATGAGCAGTTCTTC.

The chain recombines TRBV19 with TRBJ1-2; TRBD1 matches at 7 bases. J was trimmed by 7 bases and V by 10 bases; bases with no gene match: 9. Per germline, CDR1 LNHDA and CDR2 SQIVND (reference sequence). The CDR3 has 12 amino acids. The CDR3 nucleotides are TGTGCCACCCCCGGGACAGAAGGTGGCTACACCTTC. Its protein is CATPGTEGGYTF. Supplemented by reference TRBV19 and TRBJ1-2, the full variable domain reads DGGITQSPKYLFRKEGQNVTLSCEQNLNHDAMYWYRQDPGQGLRLIYYSQIVNDFQKGDIAEGYSVSREKKESFPLTVTSAQKNPTAFYLCATPGTEGGYTFGSGTRLTVV.

The chain joins TRBV29-1 to TRBJ2-3, with 7 nucleotides matching TRBD2. Unmatched junction bases numbered 6, after V lost 6 bases and J lost 6 bases. The germline V gene has CDR1 SQVTM and CDR2 ANQGSEA. This CDR3 has 12 amino acids. CDR3 region: CSVAKLADTQYF. DNA of the CDR3: TGCAGCGTAGCCAAACTAGCGGATACGCAGTATTTT.

To note about this clone: One end of the junction fails to match germline, which may point to a read error. The chain couples TRBV19 to TRBJ1-4, with 10 bases that match TRBD1. The CDR3 runs 15 residues. From germline, CDR1 is LNHDA and CDR2 SQIVND (reference sequence). The CDR3 loop reads CASSVDRGRKEKLFF. CDR3 coding DNA: TGTGCCAGTAGTGTAGACAGGGGGCGCAAGGAAAAACTGTTTTTT.

V gene TRBV6-5 combines with J gene TRBJ1-5; a possible D gene is TRBD1 (5 bases). Germline V gene data show CDR1 as MNHEY and CDR2 as SVGAGI. Trimming took 4 bases from V and 4 from J, leaving 17 bases between them. This CDR3 spans 16 amino acids. CDR3 sequence reads: CASSFYSTDLNQPQHF. The CDR3 nucleotides read TGTGCCAGCAGTTTTTACTCGACAGATCTTAATCAGCCCCAGCATTTT.

The rearrangement links TRBV6-5 to TRBJ1-2, with D perhaps matching TRBD1 (5 bases). This CDR3 contains 13 residues. The germline CDR1 and CDR2 sequences are MNHEY and SVGAGI. V shed 5 bases and J shed 2 bases, with 9 bases lying between them. The CDR3 coding sequence is TGTGCCAGCAGTAAACAGGTCAACTATGGCTACACCTTC. Amino acids: CASSKQVNYGYTF.

The rearrangement uses TRBV7-2 and TRBJ1-2; D is unclear. There are 12 residues in the CDR3. CDR1 SGHTA and CDR2 FQGNSA come from the germline V gene. V lost 0 bases to trimming and J lost 12 bases, with 11 bases between them. CDR3: CASSLADKVNTF. The CDR3 DNA reads TGTGCCAGCAGCTTAGCCGACAAAGTAAACACCTTC.

The chain recombines TRBV5-1 with TRBJ2-7, with TRBD2 matching 8 bases. This CDR3 has 15 amino acids. Per germline, CDR1 SGHRS and CDR2 YFSETQ. V shed 0 bases and J 6 bases; nucleotides not matched to a gene: 8. The CDR3 loop is CASSLAPGLEPEQYF. CDR3 in DNA: TGCGCCAGCAGCTTGGCCCCGGGACTAGAGCCCGAGCAGTACTTC.

The chain carries TRBV3-1 (or the pseudogene TRBV3-2) and TRBJ2-5; tentative D call: TRBD2 (6 bases). This CDR3 has 13 residues. Trimming shortened V by 4 bases and J by 5 bases, and 11 bases separated the two germline ends. Germline CDR1 reads LGHDT; CDR2 reads YNNKEL (reference sequence). Here the CDR3 reads CASSPRGWETQYF. Written as DNA, the CDR3 is TGTGCCAGCAGCCCCCGGGGGTGGGAGACCCAGTACTTC.

This clone showed up just a few times. The chain carries TRBV6-1 and TRBJ2-5; 13 bases agree with TRBD2. V shed 3 bases and J 4 bases; nucleotides not matched to a gene: 2. This CDR3 comprises 15 residues. Germline-derived CDR1 and CDR2 are MNHNS and SASEGT. Here the CDR3 DNA reads TGTGCCAGCAGTGAGACTAGCGGGGGGATAGAGACCCAGTACTTC. It is translated as CASSETSGGIETQYF.

CDR3 loop: CAWSVGRHSGEAFF. The CDR3 nucleotides read TGTGCCTGGAGTGTGGGGAGACACTCGGGAGAAGCTTTCTTT. The V gene is TRBV30, the J gene TRBJ1-1, with D hard to call. Per the germline V gene, CDR1 is GTSNPN and CDR2 is SVGIG (reference sequence). The ends were cut back, 0 bases at V and 8 bases at J, with 16 bases in the middle. This CDR3 spans 14 amino acids.

The CDR3 region is CASSPGLVQETQYF. CDR3 DNA: TGCGCCAGCAGCCCGGGACTAGTGCAAGAGACCCAGTACTTC. The rearrangement links TRBV4-3 to TRBJ2-5; 8 nucleotides agree with TRBD2. The germline CDR1 and CDR2 sequences are LGHNA and YSLEER. This CDR3 comprises 14 residues. V was clipped by 4 bases and J by 2 bases; unmatched bases: 3.

The chain links TRBV24-1 to TRBJ1-2, with no clear D. Trimming left V 7 bases short and J 6 bases short, with 11 bases between. This CDR3 region has 12 residues. Germline values: CDR1 KGHDR, CDR2 SFDVKD. The CDR3 bases are TGTGCCACCAGCTCGTGGGGAGATGGCTACACCTTC. Translated, it gives CATSSWGDGYTF.

V usage is TRBV6-5 and J usage is TRBJ2-1; D may be TRBD2 (6 bases). V lost 0 bases to trimming and J lost 9 bases, with 15 bases between them. This CDR3 spans 15 amino acids. Germline-derived CDR1 and CDR2 are MNHEY and SVGAGI. The CDR3 DNA is TGTGCCAGCAGTTACTCGAATGGGGGGTGGGGTGAGCAGTTCTTC. It is translated as CASSYSNGGWGEQFF.